Listed below are T cell receptor beta chains from one sample, sequenced in a study of T-cell reconstitution after alpha-beta-depleted transplantation in children. One entry per CDR3 protein results from TCRdb running MiXCR on the PCR reads. The table includes about 600,000 distinct CDR3 sequences, roughly 13% detected once. The input for sequencing was PBMCs, mostly from graft donor cells, taken 360 days after TCRalphabeta/CD19-depleted stem cell transplant. These receptors were obtained from a male patient younger than 18 who had a stem cell transplant for acute myeloid leukemia, so the T cells may come from the graft donor. Each CDR3 is given with its conserved first and last residue. A D gene is named only where the DNA matches it firmly. Clone size, where shown, is once, few, many, or a class for clones that have expanded.

>NA|TRBV7-9|TRBJ1-3|NA
CASSLPRIGSSGNTIYF
TGTGCCAGCAGCTTGCCACGAATAGGATCTTCCGGAAACACCATATATTTT
>TRBD1|TRBV19|TRBJ1-5|few
CASSTDRGGGQPQHF
TGTGCCAGTAGTACCGACAGGGGTGGAGGACAGCCCCAGCATTTT
>NA|TRBV9|TRBJ2-7|few
CASSVDLGSYEQYF
TGTGCCAGCAGCGTAGATCTGGGCTCCTACGAGCAGTACTTC
>NA|TRBV28|TRBJ2-2|few
CASSPPRFGGYTGELFF
TGTGCCAGCAGCCCACCGAGGTTCGGCGGGTACACCGGGGAGCTGTTTTTT
>NA|TRBV7-2|TRBJ1-5|NA
CASSMGRSNQPQHF
TGTGCCAGCAGCATGGGAAGGAGCAATCAGCCCCAGCATTTT
>TRBD2|TRBV20-1|TRBJ2-3|NA
CSATLAGEGTDTQYF
TGCAGTGCTACGCTAGCGGGAGAGGGCACAGATACGCAGTATTTT
>NA|TRBV27|TRBJ1-5|few
CASRGLDSSNQPQHF
TGTGCCAGCAGGGGATTGGACAGTAGCAATCAGCCCCAGCATTTT
>NA|TRBV9|TRBJ2-7|many
CASSISGEARYEQYF
TGTGCCAGCAGCATCTCGGGGGAGGCCCGGTACGAGCAGTACTTC
>NA|TRBV21-1|TRBJ2-3|NA
CASSKETARTSVWADTQYF
TGTGCCAGCAGCAAAGAAACGGCCCGGACTAGCGTTTGGGCAGATACGCAGTATTTT
>TRBD1|TRBV4-2|TRBJ2-1|NA
CASSQPTDREYNEQFF
TGTGCCAGCAGCCAACCTACGGACAGGGAGTACAATGAGCAGTTCTTC
>TRBD2|TRBV6-5|TRBJ2-1|NA
CASSYLGLAVSTYNEQFF
TGTGCCAGCAGTTACCTGGGACTAGCAGTTAGCACGTACAATGAGCAGTTCTTC
>TRBD1|TRBV2|TRBJ1-5|many
CASSSGTGLNQPQHF
TGTGCCAGCAGCTCCGGGACAGGTTTAAATCAGCCCCAGCATTTT
>NA|TRBV20-1|TRBJ2-7|many
CSARAATYEQYF
TGCAGTGCTAGAGCAGCTACCTACGAGCAGTACTTC
>NA|TRBV7-2|TRBJ2-1|many
CASSGTSLVASYNEQFF
TGTGCCAGCAGCGGTACGTCACTAGTAGCTTCCTACAATGAGCAGTTCTTC
>TRBD2|TRBV20-1|TRBJ2-5|NA
CSAWAGGAGETQYF
TGCAGTGCCTGGGCGGGAGGGGCTGGAGAGACCCAGTACTTC
>NA|TRBV29-1|TRBJ1-1|NA
CSATLLNSGGTEAFF
TGCAGCGCGACACTCCTTAACAGTGGGGGAACTGAAGCTTTCTTT
>NA|TRBV20-1|TRBJ2-2|NA
CSARGLAPADTGELFF
TGCAGTGCTAGAGGTTTGGCGCCAGCGGACACCGGGGAGCTGTTTTTT
>TRBD2|TRBV12-3/TRBV12-4|TRBJ2-4|many
CASRTSAGSRNIQYF
TGTGCCAGCAGGACTAGCGCGGGTTCTAGAAACATTCAGTACTTC
>TRBD2|TRBV12-3/TRBV12-4|TRBJ2-1|many
CASTRGRAKSEQFF
TGTGCCAGCACCCGCGGGAGGGCCAAGAGTGAGCAGTTCTTC
>NA|TRBV30|TRBJ1-5|NA
CAWSRGGGNQPQHF
TGTGCCTGGAGTCGGGGGGGAGGGAATCAGCCCCAGCATTTT
>TRBD2|TRBV20-1|TRBJ2-1|many
CSALGGTSLGNEQFF
TGCAGTGCCCTCGGGGGGACTAGTCTAGGCAATGAGCAGTTCTTC
>TRBD2|TRBV6-2/TRBV6-3|TRBJ2-3|NA
CASSSLAGGMSTDTQYF
TGTGCCAGCAGTTCTCTAGCGGGAGGCATGAGCACAGATACGCAGTATTTT
>NA|TRBV20-1|TRBJ2-5|many
CSGPKQGGIDQYF
TGCAGTGGCCCGAAACAGGGTGGTATCGACCAGTACTTC
>TRBD2|TRBV20-1|TRBJ2-7|once
CSARDRGLAGSYEQYF
TGCAGTGCTAGAGATCGGGGACTAGCGGGAAGCTACGAGCAGTACTTC
>NA|TRBV27|TRBJ1-4|NA
CASSVQGRGEKLFF
TGTGCCAGCAGTGTCCAGGGAAGGGGTGAAAAACTGTTTTTT
>TRBD2|TRBV2|TRBJ2-1|NA
CASSDGRVSGTTRRQFF
TGTGCCAGCAGTGACGGCCGCGTTAGCGGGACTACGAGACGACAGTTCTTC
>NA|TRBV2|TRBJ2-1|few
CASSEGWDSRNEQFF
TGTGCCAGCAGTGAAGGGTGGGATTCGCGGAATGAGCAGTTCTTC
>TRBD2|TRBV28|TRBJ2-1|few
CASSFVSGGPNEQFF
TGTGCCAGCAGTTTCGTTTCGGGAGGGCCAAATGAGCAGTTCTTC
>NA|TRBV20-1|TRBJ2-7|many
CSARSGFYEQYF
TGCAGTGCTAGGAGCGGATTCTACGAGCAGTACTTC
>TRBD1|TRBV7-2|TRBJ2-3|few
CASSLLPTGRGNTQYF
TGTGCCAGCAGCTTACTCCCGACAGGGCGCGGAAATACGCAGTATTTT
>NA|TRBV15|TRBJ2-2|few
CATSAISFGVLAENTGELFF
TGTGCCACCAGCGCAATATCCTTTGGGGTACTAGCAGAGAACACCGGGGAGCTGTTTTTT
>TRBD2|TRBV7-8|TRBJ2-1|many
CASSFGLAGVRYNEQFF
TGTGCCAGCAGCTTTGGTCTAGCGGGAGTTCGGTACAATGAGCAGTTCTTC
>NA|TRBV9|TRBJ1-2|few
CASSPEAGVLWRGYTF
TGTGCCAGCAGCCCCGAGGCGGGTGTCTTATGGAGGGGCTACACCTTC
>TRBD2|TRBV9|TRBJ2-7|NA
CASSVGREGYEQYF
TGTGCCAGCAGCGTAGGAAGGGAGGGCTACGAGCAGTACTTC
>TRBD1|TRBV28|TRBJ2-4|NA
CASSSGQGIAENIQYF
TGTGCCAGCAGTTCCGGACAGGGGATAGCGGAAAACATTCAGTACTTC
>NA|TRBV29-1|TRBJ1-1|NA
CSVEVQPNTEAFF
TGCAGCGTTGAGGTCCAGCCAAACACTGAAGCTTTCTTT
>NA|TRBV20-1|TRBJ2-3|NA
CSARPKYTQYF
TGCAGTGCTAGACCTAAATATACGCAGTATTTT
>NA|TRBV29-1|TRBJ1-2|many
CSVPFRENYGYTF
TGCAGCGTTCCCTTCAGGGAGAACTATGGCTACACCTTC
>NA|TRBV28|TRBJ2-5|few
CASTAGETQYF
TGTGCCAGCACGGCGGGGGAGACCCAGTACTTC
>TRBD1|TRBV12-3/TRBV12-4|TRBJ2-7|NA
CASSFSDRDPYEQYF
TGTGCCAGCAGTTTTTCGGACAGGGACCCCTACGAGCAGTACTTC
>TRBD2|TRBV12-3/TRBV12-4|TRBJ2-7|many
CASRPGTSTYYEQYF
TGTGCCAGCAGGCCCGGGACTAGCACTTACTACGAGCAGTACTTC
>NA|TRBV4-3|TRBJ2-7|NA
CASSHLVSNEQYF
TGCGCCAGCAGCCATTTAGTATCCAACGAGCAGTACTTC
>NA|TRBV30|TRBJ1-1|NA
CAWSPGHDGAFF
TGTGCCTGGAGTCCGGGACACGACGGGGCTTTCTTT
>TRBD2|TRBV4-3|TRBJ2-1|few
CASSLRAVPKGLASYNEQFF
TGCGCCAGCAGCCTCCGAGCGGTCCCAAAGGGACTAGCGTCCTACAATGAGCAGTTCTTC
>TRBD2|TRBV7-9|TRBJ2-2|NA
CASSSLAGWNTGELFF
TGTGCCAGCAGCTCCCTAGCGGGATGGAACACCGGGGAGCTGTTTTTT
>TRBD1|TRBV10-3|TRBJ1-6|many
CAISGDRAGNSPLHF
TGTGCCATCAGCGGAGACAGGGCGGGTAATTCACCCCTCCACTTT
>NA|TRBV4-3|TRBJ2-1|NA
CASSQEGTGPRPWDNEQFF
TGCGCCAGCAGCCAAGAAGGTACAGGGCCTCGGCCCTGGGACAATGAGCAGTTCTTC
>NA|TRBV4-3|TRBJ2-1|few
CASSQDFGGERREQFF
TGCGCCAGCAGCCAAGATTTTGGGGGCGAACGGCGTGAGCAGTTCTTC
>NA|TRBV29-1|TRBJ2-3|many
CSVGWGNTDTQYF
TGCAGCGTTGGGTGGGGGAACACAGATACGCAGTATTTT
>NA|TRBV20-1|TRBJ2-7|few
CSARYRDHQYF
TGCAGTGCAAGGTACCGGGACCATCAGTACTTC
>TRBD2|TRBV7-9|TRBJ2-1|NA
CASSLRGLAVIGYEQFF
TGTGCCAGCAGCTTACGAGGACTAGCGGTTATTGGCTATGAGCAGTTCTTC
>TRBD2|TRBV2|TRBJ2-3|NA
CASVGTSERTDTQYF
TGTGCCAGCGTGGGGACTAGCGAACGCACAGATACGCAGTATTTT
>NA|TRBV28|TRBJ2-4|NA
CASSLDPAKNIQYF
TGTGCCAGCAGCTTGGACCCGGCCAAAAACATTCAGTACTTC
>TRBD2|TRBV29-1|TRBJ2-7|few
CSVGWRGTRFFEQYF
TGCAGCGTGGGGTGGCGTGGGACTAGGTTCTTCGAGCAGTACTTC
>TRBD1|TRBV12-3/TRBV12-4|TRBJ2-1|many
CASSSGQGPSYNEQFF
TGTGCCAGCAGCTCCGGACAGGGACCTTCCTACAATGAGCAGTTCTTC
>NA|TRBV29-1|TRBJ2-1|many
CSVDPRGGSYNEQFF
TGCAGCGTTGATCCCCGAGGCGGTTCCTACAATGAGCAGTTCTTC